The 25 T cell receptor beta chains below were found in one sample sequenced in a study of metastatic and nonmetastatic thyroid tumors. Until they underwent thyroid surgery, no patient had received any treatment. With MiXCR, TCRdb reprocessed the PCR reads. The sample contains over 20,000 clones, 12% of which appear only once. Input material: blood. These receptors were taken from a male donor with papillary thyroid cancer or a benign thyroid nodule (not recorded which). Some clones in this sample may be carry-over from other donors' samples.

By share, this clone ranks as medium-sized. The rearrangement uses TRBV11-2 and TRBJ2-2; TRBD2 matches 11 bases. The length of the CDR3 is 16 residues. With V trimmed by 6 bases and J by 6 bases, 9 bases remained unmatched. Germline V lookup: CDR1 SGHAT, CDR2 FQNNGV. CDR3 nucleotides: TGTGCCAGCAGTTCTCCCTTAGCGGGAGGGCCCGGGGAGCTGTTTTTT. Amino acid sequence: CASSSPLAGGPGELFF.

This clone is labeled as medium-sized. Other DNA sequences from this sample encode an identical CDR3 as well. The chain recombines TRBV19 with TRBJ2-1; D not certain. The V gene lost 3 bases and the J gene lost 5 bases, with 14 bases spanning the gap. In germline, CDR1 is LNHDA, CDR2 SQIVND (reference sequence). The CDR3 totals 15 residues. The CDR3 DNA reads TGTGCCAGTAGTATCGGTCCTCTAGAGCACAATGAGCAGTTCTTC. This encodes CASSIGPLEHNEQFF.

The chain uses TRBV12-3 or TRBV12-4 and TRBJ1-3, with unresolved D. V was clipped by 1 base and J by 3 bases, with 10 bases between them. This CDR3 comprises 15 residues. CDR3 sequence: CASSLDTLYGNTIYF. DNA of the CDR3: TGTGCCAGCAGTTTAGACACTTTATATGGAAACACCATATATTTT.

In this sample, this clone turned up many times. The chain uses TRBV19 and TRBJ2-5; D is possibly TRBD1 or TRBD2 (5 bases each). The CDR3 contains 14 residues. The germline CDR1 and CDR2 sequences are LNHDA and SQIVND (reference sequence). Trimming left V 6 bases short and J 5 bases short, with 16 bases between. The CDR3 sequence: CASSQTGLEETQYF. CDR3 sequence (DNA): TGTGCCAGTAGCCAGACGGGGCTGGAGGAGACCCAGTACTTC.

This clone was seen more than once but under ten times. The chain couples TRBV12-3 or TRBV12-4 to TRBJ2-1; D remains ambiguous. CDR3 length equals 11 residues. Trimming shortened V by 3 bases and J by 12 bases, and 9 bases separated the two germline ends. In DNA form, the CDR3 reads TGTGCCAGCAGTTTCATCGGACGGCAGTTCTTC. It yields the protein CASSFIGRQFF.

This clone appeared a few times. The rearrangement links TRBV28 to TRBJ1-1, with TRBD1 as a possible D gene (5 bases). V shed 5 bases and J shed 6 bases, with 16 bases lying between them. CDR1 and CDR2 (germline): MDHEN, SYDVKM. The CDR3 covers 14 residues. The CDR3 region is CASSGQAWGPEAFF. CDR3 sequence (DNA): TGTGCCAGCAGTGGGCAGGCTTGGGGCCCTGAAGCTTTCTTT.

The sample holds many counts of this clone. The gene calls are TRBV10-3 and TRBJ2-6; D gene uncertain. Germline-derived CDR1 and CDR2 are ENHRY and SYGVKD. The CDR3 sequence is 15 residues long. The V gene lost 6 bases and the J gene lost 0 bases, with 9 bases spanning the gap. The CDR3, as DNA: TGTGCCATCAGGCCCGGCAGCTCTGGGGCCAACGTCCTGACTTTC. Translation: CAIRPGSSGANVLTF.

This clone was recorded a few times. This CDR3 is CASSVAFSGYTF. As DNA, the CDR3 is TGTGCCAGCAGTGTAGCATTTAGTGGCTACACCTTC. The rearrangement uses TRBV6-1 and TRBJ1-2; D not resolved. There are 12 residues in the CDR3. Germline V lookup: CDR1 MNHNS, CDR2 SASEGT. Trimming shortened V by 4 bases and J by 7 bases, and 10 bases separated the two germline ends.

The rearrangement joins TRBV6-2 or TRBV6-3 to TRBJ1-1; 8 bases line up with TRBD1. This CDR3 has 15 amino acids. The V gene's germline CDR1 is MNHEY and CDR2 SVGEGT. Unmatched junction bases numbered 7, after V lost 2 bases and J lost 5 bases. Here the CDR3 DNA reads TGTGCCAGCAGTTACCTTAACAGGGGGAGGACTGAAGCTTTCTTT. This encodes CASSYLNRGRTEAFF.

This clone appeared many times. The rearrangement links TRBV19 to TRBJ2-5; D may be TRBD1 (6 bases). Between the trimmed V and J ends, which lost 1 base and 1 base, there was a span of 10 bases. The CDR3 consists of 15 residues. From germline, CDR1 is LNHDA and CDR2 SQIVND (reference sequence). The CDR3 nucleotides read TGTGCCAGTAGTATAGGAACAGGGACCCAAGAGACCCAGTACTTC. Translated: CASSIGTGTQETQYF.

This clone has ten or more counts. The chain joins TRBV19 to TRBJ2-4; TRBD2 might be the D (6 bases). The germline CDR1 and CDR2 sequences are LNHDA and SQIVND (reference sequence). This CDR3 has 15 residues. Trimming took 5 bases from V and 0 from J, leaving 11 bases between them. As DNA, the CDR3 is TGTGCCAGTAGTGCGGGACTTCTAGCCAAAAACATTCAGTACTTC. Translation: CASSAGLLAKNIQYF. Full variable domain (rest looked up from reference TRBV19 and TRBJ2-4): DGGITQSPKYLFRKEGQNVTLSCEQNLNHDAMYWYRQDPGQGLRLIYYSQIVNDFQKGDIAEGYSVSREKKESFPLTVTSAQKNPTAFYLCASSAGLLAKNIQYFGAGTRLSVL.

The chain combines TRBV28 with TRBJ1-1; 8 bases are a match to TRBD1. The CDR3 loop spans 14 amino acids. Germline V lookup: CDR1 MDHEN, CDR2 SYDVKM. J was trimmed by 1 base and V by 4 bases; bases with no gene match: 2. This CDR3 reads CASSWGQANTEAFF. The CDR3 bases are TGTGCCAGCAGTTGGGGACAGGCGAACACTGAAGCTTTCTTT.

By sample share, this clone is medium-sized (0.01 to 0.1%). The chain carries TRBV24-1 and TRBJ2-2; 11 bases map to TRBD1. V lost 12 bases and J lost 3; bases outside the gene matches: 11. The CDR3 covers 16 residues. Germline V gene data show CDR1 as KGHDR and CDR2 as SFDVKD. In DNA form, the CDR3 reads TGTGCCGCAGGGACCACGGGACAGGGGGACACCGGGGAGCTGTTTTTT. Its translation: CAAGTTGQGDTGELFF.

With respect to this clone: Other DNA sequences of this sample code for an identical CDR3. The gene calls are TRBV18 and TRBJ2-7, with TRBD1 matching 8 bases. Trimming removed 2 bases from V and 5 bases from J; junction bases left unmatched: 2. The CDR3 length is 13 residues. In germline, CDR1 is KGHSH, CDR2 LQKENI. CDR3 loop: CASSPGTGDEQYF. CDR3 sequence (DNA): TGTGCCAGCTCACCAGGGACAGGAGACGAGCAGTACTTC.

This clone was counted at least ten times. The chain couples TRBV10-2 to TRBJ2-1; 7 bases agree with TRBD2. CDR1 and CDR2 (germline): WSHSY, SAAADI. Trimming took 4 bases from V and 6 from J; bases not matched to a gene: 9. The CDR3 sequence is 15 residues long. CDR3: CASSGKTSARNEQFF. The DNA for the CDR3 is TGCGCCAGCAGTGGTAAAACTAGCGCCCGCAATGAGCAGTTCTTC.

By frequency in the sample, this clone is medium-sized (0.01 to 0.1%). The chain employs TRBV24-1 and TRBJ2-1; 8 bases line up with TRBD1. Germline values: CDR1 KGHDR, CDR2 SFDVKD. The V and J ends lost 7 bases and 3 bases, in that order; junction bases with no gene match: 7. The CDR3 has 15 amino acids. The CDR3 protein is CATSQGGTGYNEQFF. The CDR3 DNA follows: TGTGCCACCAGCCAAGGGGGGACAGGCTACAATGAGCAGTTCTTC.

This clone was seen repeatedly, ten times or more. V is TRBV7-3 and J is TRBJ2-2, with 9 bases identical to TRBD1. This CDR3 has 16 amino acids. Trimming removed 4 bases from V and 6 bases from J; junction bases left unmatched: 9. Germline-derived CDR1 and CDR2 are SGHTA and FQGTGA. The CDR3 nucleotides are TGTGCCAGCAGCTCGCAACAGGGGGCGGGAGCCGGGGAGCTGTTTTTT. Protein sequence: CASSSQQGAGAGELFF.

The table lists this clone with many counts. This chain connects TRBV7-3 to TRBJ2-3; 7 bases map to TRBD2. This CDR3 is 16 amino acids long. CDR1 and CDR2 from the germline V gene are SGHTA and FQGTGA. The J segment lost 1 base and the V segment lost 5 bases, leaving 9 bases of the junction unmatched. CDR3 in DNA: TGTGCCAGCAGCCCTGGTCTACGGGAGGGCACAGATACGCAGTATTTT. It translates to CASSPGLREGTDTQYF.

This clone was observed many times. The rearrangement links TRBV6-1 to TRBJ2-3; no clear D gene. The germline gives CDR1 MNHNS, CDR2 SASEGT. The CDR3 length is 13 residues. Between the trimmed V and J ends, which lost 8 bases and 6 bases, there was a span of 15 bases. CDR3 nucleotide sequence: TGTGCCAGCTACACAACGGGTGGGGATACGCAGTATTTT. It codes for CASYTTGGDTQYF.

Relative to its sample, this clone is medium-sized. The rearrangement links TRBV28 to TRBJ2-7; 10 nucleotides agree with TRBD1. J lost 2 bases, V lost 5 bases, and 3 bases had no gene match. The CDR3 has 14 amino acids. Germline V gene lookup returns CDR1 MDHEN and CDR2 SYDVKM. The CDR3 is CASSAGTGAYEQYF. CDR3 nucleotides: TGTGCCAGCAGTGCCGGGACAGGGGCCTACGAGCAGTACTTC. The complete variable domain, with remaining parts taken from reference TRBV28 and TRBJ2-7, reads DVKVTQSSRYLVKRTGEKVFLECVQDMDHENMFWYRQDPGLGLRLIYFSYDVKMKEKGDIPEGYSVSREKKERFSLILESASTNQTSMYLCASSAGTGAYEQYFGPGTRLTVT.

This clone was detected ten times or more. The V gene is TRBV30, the J gene TRBJ1-2, with D unclear. Trimming pared 5 bases from V and 3 bases from J, leaving 10 bases between. The CDR3 loop spans 12 amino acids. The germline V gene encodes CDR1 GTSNPN and CDR2 SVGIG (reference sequence). This chain's CDR3 is CAWSTTHYGYTF. DNA for the CDR3: TGTGCCTGGTCGACGACTCACTATGGCTACACCTTC.

V gene TRBV30 combines with J gene TRBJ2-1, with 8 positions matching TRBD2. CDR3 size: 15 residues. Germline-derived CDR1 and CDR2 are GTSNPN and SVGIG (reference sequence). Trimming cost V 1 base and J 4 bases; bases outside gene matches: 6. The CDR3 nucleotides are TGTGCCTGGAGTGCGGTAAGCGGGGGATACAATGAGCAGTTCTTC. Residues: CAWSAVSGGYNEQFF.

This clone was counted between two and nine times. V usage is TRBV6-1 and J usage is TRBJ1-6, with D hard to call. Trimming shortened V by 5 bases and J by 6 bases, and 8 bases separated the two germline ends. Germline assignment: CDR1 MNHNS and CDR2 SASEGT. The CDR3 is 13 residues long. The CDR3 region has the DNA TGTGCCAGCAGTTGGCAAGTTAATTCACCCCTCCACTTT. Translating gives CASSWQVNSPLHF.

This clone was recorded a few times. This may come from a read error, since a much larger clone is one base off. V is TRBV5-1 and J is TRBJ2-3; 10 nucleotides agree with TRBD1. The CDR3 loop spans 14 amino acids. The germline gives CDR1 SGHRS, CDR2 YFSETQ. The chain's CDR3 is CASRRDRGTDTRYF. As DNA, the CDR3 is TGCGCCAGTCGCCGGGACAGGGGCACAGATACGCGGTATTTT.

The chain couples TRBV2 to TRBJ2-7; D gene ambiguous. Per germline, CDR1 SNHLY and CDR2 FYNNEI. Trimming removed 6 bases at V and 0 bases at J, with 9 bases between. The CDR3 has 13 amino acids. CDR3 nucleotide sequence: TGTGCCAGCAGGGCCACCCTCTCCTACGAGCAGTACTTC. It encodes CASRATLSYEQYF. The full variable domain, rest sourced from reference TRBV2 and TRBJ2-7, is EPEVTQTPSHQVTQMGQEVILRCVPISNHLYFYWYRQILGQKVEFLVSFYNNEISEKSEIFDDQFSVERPDGSNFTLKIRSTKLEDSAMYFCASRATLSYEQYFGPGTRLTVT.